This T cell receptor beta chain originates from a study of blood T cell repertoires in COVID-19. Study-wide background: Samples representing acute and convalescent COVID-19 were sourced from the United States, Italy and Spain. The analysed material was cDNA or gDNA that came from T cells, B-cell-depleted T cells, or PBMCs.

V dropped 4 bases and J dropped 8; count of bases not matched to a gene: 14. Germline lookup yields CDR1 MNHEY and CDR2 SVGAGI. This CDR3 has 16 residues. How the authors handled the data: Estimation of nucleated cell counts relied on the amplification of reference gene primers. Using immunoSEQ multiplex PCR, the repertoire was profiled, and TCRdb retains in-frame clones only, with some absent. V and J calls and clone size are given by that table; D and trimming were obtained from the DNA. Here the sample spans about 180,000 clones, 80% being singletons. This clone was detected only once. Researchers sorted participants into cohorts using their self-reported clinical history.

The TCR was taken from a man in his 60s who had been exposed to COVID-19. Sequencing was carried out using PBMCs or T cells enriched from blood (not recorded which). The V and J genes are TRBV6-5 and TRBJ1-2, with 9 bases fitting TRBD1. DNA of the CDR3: TGTGCCAGCAGTTCGGCGCGCCAACAGGGGGCGAGGGGCTACACCTTC. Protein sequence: CASSSARQQGARGYTF.